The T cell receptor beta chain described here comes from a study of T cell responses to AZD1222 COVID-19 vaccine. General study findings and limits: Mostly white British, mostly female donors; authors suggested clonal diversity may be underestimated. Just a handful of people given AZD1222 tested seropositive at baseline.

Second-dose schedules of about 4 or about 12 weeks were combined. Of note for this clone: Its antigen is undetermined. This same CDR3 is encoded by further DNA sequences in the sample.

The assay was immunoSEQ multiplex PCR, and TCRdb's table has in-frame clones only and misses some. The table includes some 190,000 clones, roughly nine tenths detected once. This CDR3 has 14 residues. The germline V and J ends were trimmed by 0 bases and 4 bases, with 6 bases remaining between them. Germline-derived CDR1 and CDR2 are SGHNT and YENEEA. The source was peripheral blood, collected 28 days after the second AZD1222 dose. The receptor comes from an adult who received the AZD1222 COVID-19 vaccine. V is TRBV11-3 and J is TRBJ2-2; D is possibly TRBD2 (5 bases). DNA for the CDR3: TGTGCCAGCAGCTTAGACCGGGGCACCGGGGAGCTGTTTTTT. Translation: CASSLDRGTGELFF.